Listed here are 7 T cell receptor beta chains from one sample, sequenced in a study of cytomegalovirus exposure and HLA in healthy donors. The PCR contained 60 Vbeta and 13 Jbeta primers. Profiled with immunoSEQ multiplex PCR; TCRdb holds only in-frame clones, not every one. Here the sample spans roughly 150,000 clones, over 60% being singletons. The specimen sequenced was PBMCs. All receptors derive from a man aged 25-45 years in good health and CMV-seronegative.

V gene TRBV7-3 combines with J gene TRBJ2-1, with TRBD2 identical over 10 bases. Germline V gene data show CDR1 as SGHTA and CDR2 as FQGTGA. The CDR3 contains 14 residues. V gave up 3 bases and J gave up 10 bases; unmatched junction bases: 6. The CDR3 region is CASSFSGLAEEQFF. CDR3 coding DNA: TGTGCCAGCAGCTTCTCAGGACTAGCGGAGGAGCAGTTCTTC.

This clone has just one count. The rearrangement uses TRBV10-2 and TRBJ2-6; 7 positions match TRBD1. This CDR3 region has 18 residues. Germline CDR1 WSHSY, CDR2 SAAADI. The V segment lost 6 bases and the J segment 0 bases; nucleotides outside the gene matches: 11. The CDR3 protein is CASREDSTGISGANVLTF. The CDR3 DNA reads TGCGCCAGCAGAGAAGACTCGACAGGGATCTCTGGGGCCAACGTCCTGACTTTC.

The gene calls are TRBV6-9 and TRBJ2-7, with 7 bases identical to TRBD2. The CDR3 has 10 amino acids. The V segment lost 11 bases and the J segment 5 bases; nucleotides outside the gene matches: 3. CDR1 is MNHGY and CDR2 is SVAAGI in the germline V gene. CDR3 DNA sequence: TGTGCCTCACGGGGGGACGAGCAGTACTTC. This codes for CASRGDEQYF.

This clone was seen only once. J is TRBJ1-1 and V is TRBV7-3; no clear D. Germline V gene lookup returns CDR1 SGHTA and CDR2 FQGTGA. Trimming cost V 1 base and J 9 bases, with 6 bases left between them. CDR3 size: 11 residues. The CDR3 DNA reads TGTGCCAGCAGCTTAAGGCGGAAAGCTTTCTTT. Protein product: CASSLRRKAFF.

The V gene is TRBV5-1, the J gene TRBJ2-7; TRBD2 is a possible D gene (7 bases). The CDR3 is 15 amino acids. V was cut by 5 bases and J by 4 bases, with 19 bases left in between. CDR1 and CDR2 (germline): SGHRS, YFSETQ. Here the CDR3 reads CASSLDGGGEYEQYF. The DNA of the CDR3 is TGCGCCAGCAGTCTTGATGGGGGGGGCGAGTACGAGCAGTACTTC.

The rearrangement links TRBV11-1 to TRBJ2-3; 8 nucleotides match TRBD1. V was pared by 0 bases and J by 0 bases, with 5 bases of the junction left unmatched. The CDR3 contains 17 residues. CDR1 SGHAT and CDR2 FQDESV come from the germline V gene (reference sequence). The CDR3 region is CASSLAPQGASTDTQYF. The CDR3, as DNA: TGTGCCAGCAGCTTAGCGCCTCAGGGGGCAAGCACAGATACGCAGTATTTT.

The rearrangement links TRBV6-1 to TRBJ1-2, with D hard to call. V lost 0 bases and J lost 4, with 3 bases in between. The CDR3 runs 12 residues. Germline assignment: CDR1 MNHNS and CDR2 SASEGT. The CDR3 sequence is CASSEASYGYTF. The CDR3 region has the DNA TGTGCCAGCAGTGAAGCGAGCTATGGCTACACCTTC.